These T cell receptor beta chains were read from a single sample in a study of T cells in Graves' hyperthyroidism and ophthalmopathy. TCRdb reprocessed the multiplex PCR reads with MiXCR, giving one entry per CDR3 protein. In the table there are fewer than 300,000 distinct CDR3 sequences, 13% to 15% of which are singletons. The sequencing input was blood. The origin of the receptors is a woman aged 50 to 60 with Graves' hyperthyroidism that later progressed to Graves' ophthalmopathy. CDR3s include the opening cysteine and the closing phenylalanine or tryptophan. D genes are given only for firm matches. Where a row states a size, it is once, few, many or the class of an expanded clone; other rows omit it.

clone_size	v_call	j_call	d_call	cdr3_aa	cdr3_nt
.	TRBV11-2	TRBJ2-3	TRBD2	CASSPRTSGFTDTQYF	TGTGCCAGCAGCCCCCGGACTAGCGGATTCACAGATACGCAGTATTTT
many	TRBV5-1	TRBJ2-7	TRBD2	CASSTSWGGSYEQYF	TGCGCCAGCAGCACTTCTTGGGGGGGATCCTACGAGCAGTACTTC
many	TRBV30	TRBJ2-7	.	CAWTQSGAYEQYF	TGTGCCTGGACGCAGTCGGGGGCTTACGAGCAGTACTTC
.	TRBV7-9	TRBJ1-1	.	CASSALDTEAFF	TGTGCCAGCAGCGCCTTAGACACTGAAGCTTTCTTT
.	TRBV20-1	TRBJ2-2	TRBD2	CSAPGRAGVTGELFF	TGCAGTGCGCCCGGGAGGGCGGGAGTCACCGGGGAGCTGTTTTTT
many	TRBV11-2	TRBJ2-1	.	CASSQRTVHEQFF	TGTGCCAGCAGCCAGCGGACAGTCCATGAGCAGTTCTTC
many	TRBV11-2	TRBJ2-5	.	CASSSSGTQETQYF	TGTGCCAGCAGCTCCTCCGGGACCCAAGAGACCCAGTACTTC
.	TRBV4-1	TRBJ1-1	.	CASSQGVVDGAFF	TGCGCCAGCAGCCAAGGAGTAGTGGATGGAGCTTTCTTT
once	TRBV11-2	TRBJ1-6	.	CASSLRSTSFLNSPLHF	TGTGCCAGCAGCTTAAGATCCACGTCCTTCCTTAATTCACCCCTCCACTTT
.	TRBV4-2	TRBJ1-5	.	CASSQALERGNQPQHF	TGTGCCAGCAGCCAAGCCTTAGAGAGGGGCAATCAGCCCCAGCATTTT
many	TRBV27	TRBJ1-5	.	CASSLRGWAREGINQPQHF	TGTGCCAGCAGTTTAAGGGGGTGGGCCCGAGAAGGGATCAATCAGCCCCAGCATTTT
many	TRBV14	TRBJ2-7	.	CASGRDSYEQYF	TGTGCCAGCGGTCGGGACTCCTACGAGCAGTACTTC
many	TRBV2	TRBJ1-1	.	CASRPIKGATEAFF	TGTGCCAGCAGACCCATAAAGGGCGCCACTGAAGCTTTCTTT
few	TRBV9	TRBJ2-7	TRBD2	CASSPASGRWNEQYF	TGTGCCAGCAGCCCTGCTAGCGGGAGATGGAACGAGCAGTACTTC
many	TRBV18	TRBJ1-4	TRBD1	CASSPPYGTGDEKLFF	TGTGCCAGCTCACCACCGTACGGGACAGGGGATGAAAAACTGTTTTTT
many	TRBV29-1	TRBJ2-7	TRBD2	CSVVLAGGSYEQYF	TGCAGCGTTGTTCTAGCGGGAGGCTCCTACGAGCAGTACTTC
many	TRBV12-3/TRBV12-4	TRBJ1-5	.	CASSFGYGSNQPQHF	TGTGCCAGCAGTTTCGGGTATGGTAGCAATCAGCCCCAGCATTTT
many	TRBV28	TRBJ1-2	.	CASRTGPGFGGYTF	TGTGCCAGCCGCACTGGACCGGGGTTTGGTGGCTACACCTTC
.	TRBV16	TRBJ1-2	.	CASSQFLPTENYGYTF	TGTGCCAGCAGCCAATTTCTCCCGACAGAGAACTATGGCTACACCTTC
.	TRBV28	TRBJ1-5	.	CTSSLIGAGQPQHF	TGTACCAGCAGTTTAATAGGGGCGGGTCAGCCCCAGCATTTT
few	TRBV6-1	TRBJ2-2	TRBD2	CASSPKILAGVTGELFF	TGTGCCAGCAGTCCAAAAATACTAGCGGGAGTCACCGGGGAGCTGTTTTTT
.	TRBV15	TRBJ1-5	.	CATSRDYRPHQPQHF	TGTGCCACCAGCAGAGATTACAGGCCTCATCAGCCCCAGCATTTT
many	TRBV12-3/TRBV12-4	TRBJ1-3	.	CASTPGEPAGNTIYF	TGTGCCAGCACTCCGGGGGAGCCGGCTGGAAACACCATATATTTT
many	TRBV18	TRBJ2-7	.	CASSPLGRTYEQYF	TGTGCCAGCTCACCACTTGGACGAACCTACGAGCAGTACTTC
many	TRBV7-3	TRBJ2-1	TRBD1	CASSSAAGTGNNEQFF	TGTGCCAGCAGCTCGGCCGCCGGGACAGGAAACAATGAGCAGTTCTTC
many	TRBV30	TRBJ1-1	.	CAWTSEMVSPEAFF	TGTGCCTGGACCTCCGAGATGGTTTCCCCTGAAGCTTTCTTT
many	TRBV28	TRBJ2-3	.	CASSFAGRKVTDTQYF	TGTGCCAGCAGTTTCGCAGGGAGAAAGGTAACAGATACGCAGTATTTT
.	TRBV6-1	TRBJ1-3	.	CASSEGILSGNTIYF	TGTGCCAGCAGTGAGGGCATTCTCTCTGGAAACACCATATATTTT
.	TRBV28	TRBJ2-3	TRBD2	CASKAGTDTQYF	TGTGCCAGCAAAGCGGGAACAGATACGCAGTATTTT
few	TRBV27	TRBJ2-7	.	CASSEGKAGRSYGQYF	TGTGCCAGCAGTGAGGGCAAAGCGGGCAGGTCCTACGGGCAGTACTTC
many	TRBV28	TRBJ1-4	TRBD1	CASSGQGAAATNEKLFF	TGTGCCAGCAGCGGACAGGGGGCGGCCGCAACTAATGAAAAACTGTTTTTT
many	TRBV12-3/TRBV12-4	TRBJ2-7	TRBD1	CASSPTNRGLSYEQYF	TGTGCCAGCAGCCCAACGAACAGGGGGCTCTCCTACGAGCAGTACTTC
few	TRBV6-2/TRBV6-3	TRBJ2-1	.	CASNRDYLAYNEQFF	TGTGCCAGCAACAGGGACTACCTGGCCTACAATGAGCAGTTCTTC
.	TRBV5-4	TRBJ2-1	TRBD2	CASSVPSGSTYNEQFF	TGTGCCAGCAGCGTTCCCAGCGGGAGCACCTACAATGAGCAGTTCTTC
many	TRBV29-1	TRBJ1-2	.	CSVLPQGAPNYGYTF	TGCAGCGTTTTACCACAGGGTGCGCCTAACTATGGCTACACCTTC
.	TRBV4-1	TRBJ1-1	.	CASTIGPRATEAFF	TGCGCCAGCACTATAGGCCCGCGGGCCACTGAAGCTTTCTTT
many	TRBV28	TRBJ1-1	TRBD1	CASSTGTGLGNTEAFF	TGTGCCAGCAGTACCGGGACAGGGTTGGGGAACACTGAAGCTTTCTTT
few	TRBV6-5	TRBJ2-1	TRBD2	CASSYQGLGTYNEQFF	TGTGCCAGCAGTTACCAGGGACTAGGCACCTACAATGAGCAGTTCTTC
.	TRBV5-1	TRBJ1-1	.	CASSLTVGEETEAFF	TGCGCCAGCAGCCTGACAGTAGGGGAGGAAACTGAAGCTTTCTTT
many	TRBV29-1	TRBJ1-2	TRBD1	CSVVGQGYGYTF	TGCAGCGTTGTGGGACAGGGCTATGGCTACACCTTC
few	TRBV7-6	TRBJ1-5	.	CASLRLEGHNQPQHF	TGTGCCAGTCTCCGGCTCGAGGGGCACAATCAGCCCCAGCATTTT
.	TRBV6-1	TRBJ2-2	TRBD1	CASRTGDRFTGELFF	TGTGCCAGCAGGACCGGGGACAGATTCACCGGGGAGCTGTTTTTT
many	TRBV10-3	TRBJ1-1	.	CAISAGTLTEAFF	TGTGCCATCAGTGCTGGGACACTCACTGAAGCTTTCTTT
.	TRBV28	TRBJ1-5	.	CASSQDSGNQPQHF	TGTGCCAGCAGTCAAGACTCGGGCAATCAGCCCCAGCATTTT
.	TRBV19	TRBJ2-1	.	CASSPLTGTGVYNEQFF	TGTGCCAGTAGTCCATTGACGGGGACTGGGGTTTACAATGAGCAGTTCTTC
many	TRBV13	TRBJ2-7	.	CASSVETYEQYF	TGTGCCAGCAGCGTCGAAACCTACGAGCAGTACTTC
many	TRBV25-1	TRBJ2-2	TRBD2	CASRTLPSGRFTGELFF	TGTGCCAGCAGGACCCTGCCTAGCGGGAGGTTCACCGGGGAGCTGTTTTTT
many	TRBV28	TRBJ1-2	.	CASSFPGLYGYTF	TGTGCCAGCAGTTTTCCGGGGCTCTATGGCTACACCTTC
.	TRBV10-1	TRBJ2-7	TRBD2	CASSESEWGTSGRVEPYYYEQYF	TGCGCCAGCAGTGAGTCGGAGTGGGGGACTAGCGGGAGGGTCGAACCTTATTACTACGAGCAGTACTTC
.	TRBV7-3	TRBJ2-3	TRBD1	CASSLTSQGVGTQYF	TGTGCCAGCAGCTTAACTTCCCAGGGGGTAGGTACGCAGTATTTT
many	TRBV11-3	TRBJ2-1	.	CASSLTGVYNEQFF	TGTGCCAGCAGCTTGACGGGAGTCTACAATGAGCAGTTCTTC
many	TRBV6-2/TRBV6-3	TRBJ2-2	TRBD2	CASEERETGELFF	TGTGCCAGCGAAGAGCGGGAGACCGGGGAGCTGTTTTTT
many	TRBV6-2/TRBV6-3	TRBJ2-7	.	CASSSPHSSSYEQYF	TGTGCCAGCAGTTCCCCGCATTCTAGCTCCTACGAGCAGTACTTC
.	TRBV29-1	TRBJ1-4	.	CSVANLDEKLFF	TGCAGCGTTGCAAATCTCGATGAAAAACTGTTTTTT